Listed below are T cell receptor beta chains from one sample, sequenced in a study of T-cell reconstitution after alpha-beta-depleted transplantation in children. TCRdb reanalysed the PCR reads using MiXCR and keeps one entry per CDR3 protein. The sample lists over 400,000 distinct CDR3 sequences; roughly an eighth were seen once. The material was PBMCs from the stem cell graft donor, obtained from the stem cell graft. The source is a human donor who donated a stem cell graft to a child with combined immunodeficiency. Both conserved end residues are part of each CDR3. A D gene is named only where the DNA matches it firmly. A clone size is listed for some rows: how often the clone was seen (once, few, many), or a class if it is expanded.

CDR3aa,CDR3nt,j_gene,v_gene,abundance,d_gene
CASSESLAGETDTQYF,TGTGCCAGCAGTGAATCTTTAGCGGGAGAGACAGATACGCAGTATTTT,TRBJ2-3,TRBV25-1,few,TRBD2
CASSLPEGTEAFF,TGCGCCAGCAGCTTGCCCGAGGGGACTGAAGCTTTCTTT,TRBJ1-1,TRBV5-1,many,NA
CASSRGQVTPNTGELFF,TGTGCCAGCTCACGGGGACAGGTGACCCCGAACACCGGGGAGCTGTTTTTT,TRBJ2-2,TRBV18,few,TRBD1
CASRYDRLGTQYF,TGTGCCAGCAGATACGACAGGTTGGGGACCCAGTACTTC,TRBJ2-5,TRBV12-3/TRBV12-4,few,NA
CSAGRDAGAFF,TGCAGCGCTGGGAGGGATGCTGGCGCTTTCTTT,TRBJ1-1,TRBV29-1,NA,NA
CASGATYNEQFF,TGTGCCAGCGGGGCTACCTACAATGAGCAGTTCTTC,TRBJ2-1,TRBV12-3/TRBV12-4,many,NA
CSAPRGSTDTQYF,TGCAGTGCCCCTCGGGGAAGCACAGATACGCAGTATTTT,TRBJ2-3,TRBV20-1,NA,NA
CASSQGQGSGSGTF,TGTGCCAGCAGCCAGGGGCAGGGAAGTGGATCCGGCACCTTC,TRBJ1-2,TRBV3-1,NA,NA
CSAYGLTGARTQYF,TGCAGCGCCTACGGACTCACGGGGGCGCGTACGCAGTATTTT,TRBJ2-3,TRBV29-1,few,NA
CASRPASGTDTQYF,TGTGCCAGCAGACCTGCTAGCGGCACAGATACGCAGTATTTT,TRBJ2-3,TRBV12-3/TRBV12-4,many,NA
CASSYRLIPGTGLSGANVLTF,TGTGCCAGCAGTTACCGCCTTATCCCCGGGACAGGTCTATCTGGGGCCAACGTCCTGACTTTC,TRBJ2-6,TRBV6-2/TRBV6-3,NA,TRBD1